This entry lists 29 T cell receptor beta chains sequenced from one sample in a study of blood T cell repertoires in COVID-19. Using immunoSEQ multiplex PCR, the repertoire was profiled, and TCRdb retains in-frame clones only, with some absent. Among approximately 480,000 clones listed, roughly 87% were seen once. The specimen sequenced was PBMCs or T cells enriched from blood (not recorded which). Receptors were obtained from a woman aged 18-29 years who had recovered from COVID-19.

The gene calls are TRBV30 and TRBJ1-1; 7 bases line up with TRBD1. V lost 4 bases to trimming and J lost 9 bases; unmatched junction nucleotides: 5. The CDR3 runs to 11 residues. The germline V gene has CDR1 GTSNPN and CDR2 SVGIG (reference sequence). CDR3 amino acids: CAWNRQGQAFF. The CDR3 DNA reads as TGTGCCTGGAACCGACAGGGCCAAGCTTTCTTT.

Regarding this clone: This same CDR3 is encoded by further DNA sequences in the sample. This sequence joins TRBV6-5 and TRBJ2-3; TRBD2 matches at 11 bases. J gave up 5 bases and V 3 bases, and 1 base lay outside the gene matches. Germline V gives CDR1 MNHEY, CDR2 SVGAGI. There are 14 residues in the CDR3. The CDR3 coding sequence is TGTGCCAGCAGTTATAGCGGGGGGGGAGATACGCAGTATTTT. As protein: CASSYSGGGDTQYF.

V is TRBV18 and J is TRBJ2-3; D not certain. From germline, CDR1 is KGHSH and CDR2 LQKENI. Trimming pared 2 bases from V and 2 bases from J, leaving 14 bases between. CDR3 length: 16 amino acids. CDR3 sequence (DNA): TGTGCCAGCTCACCAGAAACCGTAACTATCACAGATACGCAGTATTTT. Its translation is CASSPETVTITDTQYF.

The chain has TRBV7-2 and TRBJ1-1; perhaps TRBD1 as D (6 bases). The CDR3 consists of 14 residues. Germline CDR1 is SGHTA and CDR2 is FQGNSA. Trimming removed 0 bases from V and 9 bases from J, with 14 bases in between. The CDR3, as DNA: TGTGCCAGCAGCTTAGCAGAGGTGAGGGGGAAAGCTTTCTTT. Protein product: CASSLAEVRGKAFF.

V gene TRBV30 combines with J gene TRBJ1-5; a possible D gene is TRBD1 (5 bases). CDR1 is GTSNPN and CDR2 is SVGIG in the germline V gene (reference sequence). V was shortened by 7 bases and J by 0 bases, with 13 bases between the two germline ends. This CDR3 has 14 amino acids. The CDR3 spells CASSGGYSNQPQHF. CDR3 coding DNA: TGTGCCTCCTCGGGGGGGTATAGCAATCAGCCCCAGCATTTT.

This rearrangement joins TRBV29-1 to TRBJ1-1; possibly TRBD1 for D (6 bases). V shed 6 bases and J shed 6 bases, with 14 bases lying between them. Germline-derived CDR1 and CDR2 are SQVTM and ANQGSEA. The CDR3 is 12 amino acids. The DNA of the CDR3 is TGCAGCGTGTCCAGGGGAAGGGCTGAAGCTTTCTTT. This translates into CSVSRGRAEAFF.

This chain links TRBV12-3 or TRBV12-4 with TRBJ1-5, with TRBD1 matching 10 bases. The CDR3 consists of 13 residues. The J segment lost 11 bases and the V segment lost 3 bases, leaving 4 bases of the junction unmatched. The CDR3 bases are TGTGCCAGCAGTTTCGGACAGGGGGGGGCCCAGCATTTT. Translated: CASSFGQGGAQHF.

The rearrangement links TRBV19 to TRBJ1-4, with a possible D match to TRBD1 (6 bases). This CDR3 contains 15 residues. Looked up from germline, CDR1 is LNHDA and CDR2 is SQIVND (reference sequence). V was clipped by 7 bases and J by 8 bases, with 20 bases between them. The CDR3 region is CASTSRGGASEKLFF. As DNA, the CDR3 is TGTGCCAGTACTTCCAGGGGAGGGGCAAGCGAAAAACTGTTTTTT.

The chain recombines TRBV5-1 with TRBJ2-3; 11 bases are shared with TRBD2. This CDR3 has 15 residues. Germline V gives CDR1 SGHRS, CDR2 YFSETQ. The V gene end was trimmed by 2 bases and the J gene end by 3 bases; junction bases not matched to a gene: 2. CDR3 protein: CASSFLAGGTDTQYF. Written as DNA, the CDR3 is TGCGCCAGCAGCTTCCTAGCGGGGGGAACAGATACGCAGTATTTT.

The CDR3 bases are TGTGCCAGTAGTGTGGACAGGGAGGACTCACCCCTCCACTTT. It yields the protein CASSVDREDSPLHF. The chain recombines TRBV19 with TRBJ1-6; 8 bases agree with TRBD1. This CDR3 is built from 14 residues. Germline CDR1 is LNHDA and CDR2 is SQIVND (reference sequence). J was trimmed by 10 bases and V by 5 bases; bases with no gene match: 7.

The rearrangement joins TRBV28 to TRBJ1-3; D call uncertain. Trimming removed 1 base at V and 0 bases at J, with 16 bases between. Germline CDR1 is MDHEN and CDR2 is SYDVKM. The CDR3 runs 18 residues. CDR3 sequence: CASSLLGGVGSSGNTIYF. The CDR3 DNA follows: TGTGCCAGCAGTTTATTAGGAGGAGTGGGTAGCTCTGGAAACACCATATATTTT.

The gene calls are TRBV12-3 or TRBV12-4 and TRBJ2-7; weak D call: TRBD1 (6 bases). The CDR3 is 12 residues long. Between the trimmed V and J ends, which lost 5 bases and 3 bases, there was a span of 8 bases. As DNA, the CDR3 is TGTGCCAGCAGTACAGGGTTCTACGAGCAGTACTTC. Its translation: CASSTGFYEQYF.

The rearrangement uses TRBV28 and TRBJ1-5; tentatively, D is TRBD1 (6 bases). Germline V gene lookup returns CDR1 MDHEN and CDR2 SYDVKM. This CDR3 has 13 residues. The V end lost 3 bases, the J end lost 7 bases, and 10 bases lay between the germline ends. This CDR3 is CASSLFGGQPQHF. In DNA form, the CDR3 reads TGTGCCAGCAGTTTGTTTGGGGGCCAGCCCCAGCATTTT. Looking up the rest from reference TRBV28 and TRBJ1-5 gives the full variable domain: DVKVTQSSRYLVKRTGEKVFLECVQDMDHENMFWYRQDPGLGLRLIYFSYDVKMKEKGDIPEGYSVSREKKERFSLILESASTNQTSMYLCASSLFGGQPQHFGDGTRLSIL.

V gene TRBV5-5 combines with J gene TRBJ1-2; D may be TRBD1 (5 bases). This CDR3 is 13 amino acids long. The germline V gene encodes CDR1 SGHKS and CDR2 YYEKEE (reference sequence). The V and J ends lost 2 bases and 2 bases respectively, with 7 bases between them. The CDR3 loop is CASSFDRNYGYTF. As DNA, the CDR3 is TGTGCCAGCAGCTTCGACAGAAACTATGGCTACACCTTC.

The chain combines TRBV5-1 with TRBJ1-1; 9 nucleotides align to TRBD1. Germline trimming cut 6 bases from V and 2 bases from J; bases unmatched to any gene: 11. The germline CDR1 and CDR2 sequences are SGHRS and YFSETQ. This CDR3 spans 16 amino acids. The CDR3 nucleotides are TGCGCCAGCACCCCCCGGGACAGGGTAGATAACACTGAAGCTTTCTTT. Protein sequence: CASTPRDRVDNTEAFF.

This clone was found once. The chain couples TRBV27 to TRBJ1-1, with no clear D. Trimming shortened V by 0 bases and J by 1 base, and 9 bases separated the two germline ends. CDR1 is MNHEY and CDR2 is SMNVEV in the germline V gene (reference sequence). This CDR3 is 15 amino acids long. The CDR3 bases are TGTGCCAGCAGTTTATCGAGGGCTTCGAACACTGAAGCTTTCTTT. Amino acids: CASSLSRASNTEAFF.

The V and J genes are TRBV7-9 and TRBJ2-3; TRBD2 matches 11 bases. Germline CDR1 and CDR2: SEHNR and FQNEAQ (reference sequence). V shed 10 bases, J shed 3 bases, and the junction held 12 bases outside the gene matches. The CDR3 has 16 residues. Here the CDR3 reads CAIPGLADVATDTQYF. The CDR3 DNA reads as TGTGCCATCCCGGGACTAGCGGATGTTGCGACAGATACGCAGTATTTT.

This rearrangement joins TRBV12-5 to TRBJ1-5; 7 bases are shared with TRBD1. Trimming at V came to 5 bases and at J to 5 bases, leaving 6 bases not matched to a gene. Looked up from germline, CDR1 is LGHNT and CDR2 is FRNRAP. There are 14 residues in the CDR3. As DNA, the CDR3 is TGTGCTAGTGGTCTAGACAGGGCAGATCAGCCCCAGCATTTT. Residues: CASGLDRADQPQHF.

This rearrangement joins TRBV5-1 to TRBJ2-2; a weak D match, TRBD2 (6 bases). This CDR3 is 15 amino acids long. The V gene's germline CDR1 is SGHRS and CDR2 YFSETQ. Trimming took 1 base from V and 5 from J, leaving 12 bases between them. CDR3 protein: CASSLLSGVTGELFF. DNA for the CDR3: TGCGCCAGCAGCTTGTTATCGGGGGTGACCGGGGAGCTGTTTTTT.

This chain uses TRBV5-1 with TRBJ1-2, with no clear D. Looked up from germline, CDR1 is SGHRS and CDR2 is YFSETQ. The V and J ends lost 0 bases and 6 bases respectively, with 12 bases between them. The CDR3 is 14 amino acids. For the CDR3, the DNA is TGCGCCAGCAGCTTGGCGACGGGATGGGATGGCTACACCTTC. It yields the protein CASSLATGWDGYTF.

This clone was seen only once. The J gene is TRBJ2-7, the V gene TRBV2; 9 bases are a match to TRBD1. CDR1 SNHLY and CDR2 FYNNEI come from the germline V gene. The CDR3 totals 13 residues. V gave up 5 bases and J gave up 6 bases; unmatched junction bases: 5. CDR3 coding DNA: TGTGCCAGCAGTTCCGGGACAGGGACCGAGCAGTACTTC. It yields the protein CASSSGTGTEQYF.

The rearrangement links TRBV28 to TRBJ2-5; weak D call: TRBD1 (6 bases). Between the trimmed V and J ends, which lost 4 bases and 4 bases, there was a span of 10 bases. The germline V gene encodes CDR1 MDHEN and CDR2 SYDVKM. This CDR3 region has 13 residues. The CDR3 coding sequence is TGTGCCAGCAGTTCGCAGGGGACAGAGACCCAGTACTTC. It specifies CASSSQGTETQYF.

This chain joins TRBV4-2 and TRBJ1-2; D is undetermined. Looked up from germline, CDR1 is LGHNA and CDR2 is YNFKEQ. The ends were cut back, 5 bases at V and 0 bases at J, with 10 bases in the middle. The CDR3 loop spans 14 amino acids. CDR3 nucleotides: TGTGCCAGCAGCTGGCCATCCTCTAACTATGGCTACACCTTC. It is translated as CASSWPSSNYGYTF.

The chain is built from TRBV4-1 and TRBJ1-1, with no clear D. Germline CDR1 is MGHRA and CDR2 is YSYEKL. V lost 1 base to trimming and J lost 0 bases, with 9 bases between them. The CDR3 runs 15 residues. CDR3 in amino acids: CASSQVKLVNTEAFF. Here the CDR3 DNA reads TGCGCCAGCAGCCAAGTTAAGTTAGTGAACACTGAAGCTTTCTTT.

The V and J genes are TRBV6-6 and TRBJ2-2, with D perhaps TRBD1 (5 bases). The CDR3 extends over 15 amino acids. Germline V CDR1 and CDR2: MNHNY, SVGAGI (reference sequence). Trimming cost V 4 bases and J 5 bases, with 14 bases left between them. In nucleotides, the CDR3 is TGTGCCAGCAGTTCCTTGCCTGACAGAACCGGGGAGCTGTTTTTT. Translating gives CASSSLPDRTGELFF.

J is TRBJ2-1 and V is TRBV5-1; the match to TRBD2 covers 9 bases. The CDR3 length is 16 residues. With 2 bases clipped from V and 7 bases from J, the junction kept 10 bases outside the gene matches. Germline V gene sequence: CDR1 SGHRS, CDR2 YFSETQ. In nucleotides, the CDR3 is TGCGCCAGCAGCTTCGCCGAGGCGGGGGGGAGGAATGAGCAGTTCTTC. Its translation is CASSFAEAGGRNEQFF.

The chain is built from TRBV19 and TRBJ2-5, with a tentative D call TRBD1 (8 bases). CDR1 is LNHDA and CDR2 is SQIVND in the germline V gene (reference sequence). Trimming took off 7 bases at V and 4 bases at J, with 13 bases between the two ends. This CDR3 comprises 13 residues. The CDR3 region is CASMNRGGETQYF. DNA for the CDR3: TGTGCCAGTATGAACAGGGGGGGAGAGACCCAGTACTTC.

V is TRBV4-2 and J is TRBJ2-3; 16 bases align to TRBD2. CDR3 length: 17 residues. Germline V gives CDR1 LGHNA, CDR2 YNFKEQ. Trimming at V came to 4 bases and at J to 6 bases, leaving 7 bases not matched to a gene. CDR3 protein: CASSPGLAGGPGDTQYF. Written as DNA, the CDR3 is TGTGCCAGCAGCCCGGGACTAGCGGGGGGGCCAGGGGATACGCAGTATTTT.

This CDR3 is CASRTGRTMNTEAFF. Written as DNA, the CDR3 is TGTGCCAGCCGGACAGGCAGAACCATGAACACTGAAGCTTTCTTT. This chain connects TRBV2 to TRBJ1-1; TRBD1 matches at 7 bases. Losses at the gene ends were 8 bases for V and 0 bases for J; bases not matched to a gene: 9. Germline V gene data show CDR1 as SNHLY and CDR2 as FYNNEI. CDR3 length equals 15 residues.